These T cell receptor beta chains were read from a single sample in a study of OX40 agonist ivuxolimab in advanced cancers. Some clones are missing from TCRdb's copy, which holds only in-frame ones; the method was immunoSEQ multiplex PCR. This sample has approximately 45,000 clones; around three quarters occur once, and the top ten carry less than 5%. The source was CD4+ or CD8+ T cells sorted from blood, collected in a trial of the OX40 agonist ivuxolimab. These receptors were collected from an adult with an advanced solid tumor such as melanoma, head and neck, liver or kidney cancer. Both conserved end residues are part of each CDR3.

j_call v_call cdr3_aa
TRBJ1-4 TRBV7-2 CASSLKGWGEKLFF
TRBJ2-7 TRBV10-3 CAIMGTGSSYEQYF
TRBJ1-1 TRBV10-3 CATQGAGDTEAFF
NA TRBV7-3 CASSSNSYEQYF
TRBJ2-7 TRBV6-5 CASSPTGGTGYEQYF
TRBJ2-7 TRBV18 CASSPEGREQYF
TRBJ2-7 TRBV2 CASSVGTLSFGQYF
TRBJ2-5 TRBV30 CAWRSETQYF
TRBJ1-2 TRBV10-2 CASSEGSYYGYTF
TRBJ2-7 TRBV6-5 CASREAADTSYEQYF
TRBJ2-6 TRBV5-4 CASSLPTGANVLTF
TRBJ2-2 TRBV5-1 CASSTRLAGGLATGELFF
TRBJ2-5 TRBV5-1 CASSMTIQETQYF
TRBJ2-3 TRBV5-1 CASSSRGQSLTDTQYF
TRBJ1-2 TRBV25-1 CASSETLNYGYTF
TRBJ1-4 TRBV9 CASSSVGSLREKLFF
TRBJ2-1 TRBV5-1 CASSPRLGRDEQFF
TRBJ2-2 TRBV5-4 CASSYGTTTGELFF
TRBJ1-4 TRBV19 CASTGQGGQGRITF
TRBJ2-1 TRBV2 CASSKSWTSGGNEQFF
TRBJ1-5 TRBV5-1 CASSLGDTGVQPQHF
TRBJ1-6 TRBV4-2 CASSLHGDNSPLHF
TRBJ1-3 TRBV2 CASTGGHGGNTIYF
TRBJ1-2 TRBV7-2 CASILGRGNYGYTF
TRBJ2-7 TRBV25-1 CASSDTDRLSDEQYF
TRBJ2-6 TRBV4-1 CASSAGPGANVLTF
TRBJ1-5 TRBV29-1 CSVGYSNQPQHF